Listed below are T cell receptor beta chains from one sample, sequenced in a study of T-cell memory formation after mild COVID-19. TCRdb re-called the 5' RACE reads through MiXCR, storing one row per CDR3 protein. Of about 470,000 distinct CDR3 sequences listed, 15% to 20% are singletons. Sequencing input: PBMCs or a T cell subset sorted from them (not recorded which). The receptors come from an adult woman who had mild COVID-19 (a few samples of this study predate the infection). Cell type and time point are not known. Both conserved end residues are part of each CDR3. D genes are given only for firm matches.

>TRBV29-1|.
CSVAGFTEAFF
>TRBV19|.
CATSPVQGINGYTF
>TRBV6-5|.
CASSYSWGGSPLHF
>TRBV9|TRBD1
CASSVEGATGYTF
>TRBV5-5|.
CASSLVETQYF
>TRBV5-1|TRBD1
CASSTGQGRGAGELFF
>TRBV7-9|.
CASSLRNPAAATNEKLFF
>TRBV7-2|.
CASSLRRSTNEKLFF
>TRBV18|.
CASSPNRSNQPQHF
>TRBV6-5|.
CASRQLSWDGYTF
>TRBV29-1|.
CSVEDFGTRGDPVLRAQGETQYF